This T cell receptor (beta chain) was captured by sequencing in a study of T cells in Graves' hyperthyroidism and ophthalmopathy. Amplified TCR beta CDR3 regions came from RNA transcripts. Carried out on the TCR CDR3, a first-round RT-PCR used the HTBI primer set. TCRdb reanalysed the multiplex PCR reads using MiXCR and keeps one entry per CDR3 protein. This sample has roughly 130,000 distinct CDR3 sequences; 22% occur once, and the top ten carry 67%. The junction had 7 bases not matched to a gene; V was cut back by 5 bases and J by 0 bases. Germline lookup yields CDR1 MNHNS and CDR2 SASEGT. This CDR3 comprises 16 residues.

The chain joins TRBV6-1 to TRBJ2-4, with TRBD2 matching over 7 bases. The sequence was collected from a woman aged 50 to 60 with Graves' hyperthyroidism that later progressed to Graves' ophthalmopathy. The source material was blood. CDR3 amino acids: CASSSGRTQAKNIQYF. The CDR3 DNA reads as TGTGCCAGCAGTTCCGGGAGGACCCAAGCCAAAAACATTCAGTACTTC.